Sequencing of this TCR beta chain was carried out in a study of Ad26.COV2.S vaccination and SARS-CoV-2 variants. Study at large: In the study, Ad26.COV2.S was injected intramuscularly once, or twice 56 days apart. General study results and limits: Recipients of either vaccine or placebo displayed similar breadth of non-spike TCRs. Substantial post-vaccination breadth of spike-specific CD8+ and CD4+ T cell responses was reported. Total responses of T cells may have been underestimated by the analyses of TCR breadth and depth.

Assay: immunoSEQ multiplex PCR; the TCRdb copy retains only in-frame clones and omits some. The sample carries some 250,000 clones, 70% to 90% recorded once. Note on this clone: What it binds is not known.

Described treatment: some 20 received Ad26.COV2.S at low or high dose, single or two shots; 5 received placebo; per-sample allocation not given. Vaccine and placebo recipients were sampled on day 63 after the first injection. V lost 4 bases, J lost 2 bases, and 1 base stayed unmatched. The CDR3 consists of 13 residues. CDR1 SGHVS and CDR2 FQNEAQ come from the germline V gene. The chain recombines TRBV7-8 with TRBJ1-2, with 7 bases aligning to TRBD1. The sequencing used peripheral blood, collected in a trial of Ad26.COV2.S vaccine versus placebo. This TCR came from a person aged 18-65 years who received the Ad26.COV2.S COVID-19 vaccine or a placebo. The CDR3 spells CASSSTGNYGYTF. CDR3 in DNA: TGTGCCAGCAGCTCGACAGGGAACTATGGCTACACCTTC.